What follows are 32 T cell receptor beta chains derived from one specimen sequenced in a study of response to subunit inactivated influenza vaccine (dated by TCRdb to 2016 to 2018). The method was RT-PCR. The sequencing machine was an Illumina HiSeq 2500. TCRdb reworked the public reads: Q25 trimming with fastp, MiXCR clone assembly, productive beta chains retained. Each CDR3 protein appears once, grouped with its most common genes and DNA. The sample records approximately 530,000 distinct CDR3 sequences, approximately 7.1% of which are singletons. Of the sample, roughly 13% falls within the top ten clones. The sample was PBMCs from blood, taken about 23 months after vaccination. Receptors were obtained from a man aged 50 to 75 who received an inactivated influenza vaccine. Donor details come from another sample of the same person, matched by shared clones.

The rearrangement uses TRBV4-3 and TRBJ2-1; the match to TRBD2 covers 16 bases. J gave up 4 bases and V 3 bases, and 6 bases lay outside the gene matches. This CDR3 spans 18 amino acids. Germline V lookup: CDR1 LGHNA, CDR2 YSLEER. CDR3 nucleotide sequence: TGCGCCAGCAGCCAGGCGACGGGACTAGCGGGAGGGTACAATGAGCAGTTCTTC. This sequence encodes CASSQATGLAGGYNEQFF.

This chain joins TRBV6-5 and TRBJ2-7; the D is unclear. CDR1 and CDR2 from the germline V gene are MNHEY and SVGAGI. The V end was cut by 0 bases, the J end by 3 bases, with 15 bases between. The CDR3 spans 16 residues. The CDR3 loop is CASSYSTRPSLYEQYF. CDR3 in DNA: TGTGCCAGCAGTTACTCGACGCGGCCCTCCCTCTACGAGCAGTACTTC.

The chain has TRBV6-4 and TRBJ2-1; D is perhaps TRBD1 or TRBD2 (6 bases each). Trimming removed 5 bases at V and 0 bases at J, with 14 bases between. This CDR3 comprises 16 residues. Germline-derived CDR1 and CDR2 are MRHNA and SNTAGT. Here the CDR3 reads CASSPEGGSSYNEQFF. The DNA for the CDR3 is TGTGCCAGCAGTCCCGAGGGGGGAAGCTCCTACAATGAGCAGTTCTTC.

This clonotype came up a few times. The chain couples TRBV12-3 or TRBV12-4 to TRBJ1-5; maybe TRBD1 (5 bases). This CDR3 is 12 amino acids long. The V and J ends lost 7 bases and 5 bases respectively, with 9 bases between them. The CDR3 loop reads CASKGDHQPQHF. The CDR3 nucleotides read TGTGCCAGCAAAGGGGACCATCAGCCCCAGCATTTT.

This clonotype has more than one count but fewer than ten. This chain uses TRBV12-3 or TRBV12-4 with TRBJ2-7; the D gene could be TRBD1 or TRBD2 (5 bases each). The germline V and J ends were trimmed by 6 bases and 1 base, with 13 bases remaining between them. The CDR3 has 14 amino acids. DNA for the CDR3: TGTGCCAGCAGCGTTGGGGGTTGGTCCTACGAGCAGTACTTC. Translating gives CASSVGGWSYEQYF.

This sequence joins TRBV28 and TRBJ2-7; 10 bases map to TRBD2. Germline loops: CDR1 MDHEN, CDR2 SYDVKM. V shed 3 bases and J 4 bases; nucleotides not matched to a gene: 15. CDR3 length: 18 residues. The CDR3 nucleotides are TGTGCCAGCAGTTTCGGGGGGAAAGAGCGGGAGGGCCTTTACGAGCAGTACTTC. This translates into CASSFGGKEREGLYEQYF.

In the case of this clonotype: Relative to the germline gene, one junction end is altered; a read error may explain this. The chain uses TRBV12-3 or TRBV12-4 and TRBJ1-1; unclear D gene. The CDR3 is 11 residues long. The CDR3 here is CASSLAGPRSF. The CDR3 DNA is TGTGCCAGCAGTTTAGCGGGCCCACGATCGTTT.

In its sample, this clonotype was seen a few times. The genes are TRBV5-1 and TRBJ2-7; weak D call: TRBD2 (6 bases). This CDR3 spans 14 amino acids. CDR1 SGHRS and CDR2 YFSETQ come from the germline V gene. Trimming took off 4 bases at V and 7 bases at J, with 18 bases between the two ends. The CDR3 region is CASSPRDSQGEQYF. The CDR3 DNA is TGCGCCAGCAGCCCGAGGGACTCACAAGGGGAGCAGTACTTC.

This clonotype was counted at least ten times. The V gene is TRBV19, the J gene TRBJ1-1; D not resolved. Germline V lookup: CDR1 LNHDA, CDR2 SQIVND (reference sequence). Trimming stripped 7 bases from V and 4 bases from J, with 22 bases between. The CDR3 spans 16 residues. CDR3 in amino acids: CASTDTLQRLGTEAFF. The CDR3 region has the DNA TGTGCCAGTACCGACACCCTACAGAGGCTAGGCACTGAAGCTTTCTTT. The full variable domain, with the rest looked up from reference TRBV19 and TRBJ1-1, is DGGITQSPKYLFRKEGQNVTLSCEQNLNHDAMYWYRQDPGQGLRLIYYSQIVNDFQKGDIAEGYSVSREKKESFPLTVTSAQKNPTAFYLCASTDTLQRLGTEAFFGQGTRLTVV.

The V call is TRBV5-1, the J call TRBJ2-3; D gene ambiguous. The CDR3 is 15 amino acids. CDR1 SGHRS and CDR2 YFSETQ come from the germline V gene. V lost 1 base to trimming and J lost 0 bases, with 9 bases between them. The DNA of the CDR3 is TGCGCCAGCAGCTTGTTTGGGGTTAGCACAGATACGCAGTATTTT. It is translated as CASSLFGVSTDTQYF.

This clonotype has just a few counts. In DNA form, the CDR3 reads TGTGCCAGCAGACTCTCACAGGGCTCCTCCTACGAGCAGTACTTC. Translation gives CASRLSQGSSYEQYF. The V call is TRBV7-2, the J call TRBJ2-7; possibly TRBD1 for D (6 bases). The CDR3 sequence is 15 residues long. Trimming left V 6 bases short and J 0 bases short, with 15 bases between. CDR1 and CDR2 (germline): SGHTA, FQGNSA.

This clonotype was seen many times. CDR3 DNA sequence: TGCGCCAGCAGCTTGACTAGCGGGAGAGGGAATGAGCAGTTCTTC. Encoded protein: CASSLTSGRGNEQFF. J is TRBJ2-1 and V is TRBV5-1, with 11 bases lining up with TRBD2. Germline V gene sequence: CDR1 SGHRS, CDR2 YFSETQ. The V gene end was trimmed by 1 base and the J gene end by 7 bases; junction bases not matched to a gene: 4. The CDR3 extends over 15 amino acids. The full variable domain, completed using reference TRBV5-1 and TRBJ2-1, is KAGVTQTPRYLIKTRGQQVTLSCSPISGHRSVSWYQQTPGQGLQFLFEYFSETQRNKGNFPGRFSGRQFSNSRSEMNVSTLELGDSALYLCASSLTSGRGNEQFFGPGTRLTVL.

The chain is built from TRBV11-2 and TRBJ2-1; 13 bases line up with TRBD2. Losses at the gene ends were 5 bases for V and 15 bases for J; bases not matched to a gene: 4. This CDR3 spans 12 amino acids. Germline loops: CDR1 SGHAT, CDR2 FQNNGV. The CDR3 here is CASSLTSGRAFF. The CDR3 nucleotides read TGTGCCAGCAGCCTTACTAGCGGGAGGGCGTTCTTC.

This clonotype was recorded a few times. The chain has TRBV11-2 and TRBJ2-1; 10 nucleotides match TRBD2. The CDR3 length is 16 residues. The ends lost 5 bases at V and 4 bases at J; junction bases unmatched: 8. Germline assignment: CDR1 SGHAT and CDR2 FQNNGV. This CDR3 reads CASSPGTSVGYNEQFF. CDR3 nucleotides: TGTGCCAGCAGCCCGGGGACTAGCGTAGGGTACAATGAGCAGTTCTTC. Variable domain in full (rest from reference TRBV11-2 and TRBJ2-1): EAGVAQSPRYKIIEKRQSVAFWCNPISGHATLYWYQQILGQGPKLLIQFQNNGVVDDSQLPKDRFSAERLKGVDSTLKIQPAKLEDSAVYLCASSPGTSVGYNEQFFGPGTRLTVL.

The CDR3 region is CATSDSGTGDGNEQFF. As DNA, the CDR3 is TGTGCCACCAGTGATTCCGGGACAGGGGACGGGAATGAGCAGTTCTTC. The genes are TRBV24-1 and TRBJ2-1, with TRBD1 matching 10 bases. Germline CDR1 reads KGHDR; CDR2 reads SFDVKD. V shed 2 bases, J shed 7 bases, and the junction held 7 bases outside the gene matches. The CDR3 consists of 16 residues.

In its sample, this clonotype was seen many times. The CDR3 sequence: CASSQTPGLTYGYTF. The CDR3, as DNA: TGCGCCAGCAGCCAAACCCCGGGACTCACCTATGGCTACACCTTC. J is TRBJ1-2 and V is TRBV5-1; maybe TRBD1 (5 bases). CDR3 length: 15 residues. Germline V gene sequence: CDR1 SGHRS, CDR2 YFSETQ. V was cut by 4 bases and J by 4 bases, with 17 bases left in between.

The chain is built from TRBV4-3 and TRBJ2-5, with D possibly being TRBD1 or TRBD2 (5 bases each). Trimming pared 0 bases from V and 5 bases from J, leaving 10 bases between. CDR3 size: 14 residues. In germline, CDR1 is LGHNA, CDR2 YSLEER. The CDR3 nucleotides read TGCGCCAGCAGCCAAGATCCAGGGACGGAGACCCAGTACTTC. It translates to CASSQDPGTETQYF.

This clonotype was seen a handful of times. The chain is built from TRBV5-1 and TRBJ1-6; tentative D call: TRBD1 (6 bases). V was cut by 3 bases and J by 7 bases, with 17 bases left in between. Germline V gene lookup returns CDR1 SGHRS and CDR2 YFSETQ. This CDR3 has 16 amino acids. The CDR3 loop is CASSWGTRGENSPLHF. The CDR3 nucleotides are TGCGCCAGCAGCTGGGGGACAAGGGGCGAGAATTCACCCCTCCACTTT.

This clonotype was detected many times. This rearrangement joins TRBV29-1 to TRBJ1-5; D is possibly TRBD1 (6 bases). The CDR3 is made up of 15 amino acids. The V and J ends lost 4 bases and 4 bases respectively, with 17 bases between them. Germline V gene lookup returns CDR1 SQVTM and CDR2 ANQGSEA. CDR3 DNA: TGCAGCGTTGTAGTCTCAGAGGGGGTTAATCAGCCCCAGCATTTT. Amino acid sequence: CSVVVSEGVNQPQHF. Combining the CDR3 with reference TRBV29-1 and TRBJ1-5 gives the whole variable domain SAVISQKPSRDICQRGTSLTIQCQVDSQVTMMFWYRQQPGQSLTLIATANQGSEATYESGFVIDKFPISRPNLTFSTLTVSNMSPEDSSIYLCSVVVSEGVNQPQHFGDGTRLSIL.

This chain joins TRBV7-8 and TRBJ1-2; D not resolved. V was pared by 1 base and J by 6 bases, with 15 bases between. Germline V CDR1 and CDR2: SGHVS, FQNEAQ. The CDR3 covers 15 residues. The CDR3 sequence: CASSLGHQGLDGYTF. The DNA for the CDR3 is TGTGCCAGCAGCTTAGGTCATCAAGGATTAGATGGCTACACCTTC.

This chain uses TRBV12-3 or TRBV12-4 with TRBJ2-3; D may correspond to TRBD1 or TRBD2 (6 bases each). The V gene lost 5 bases and the J gene lost 3 bases, with 15 bases spanning the gap. This CDR3 is 15 amino acids long. CDR3 DNA sequence: TGTGCCAGCAGTGGGGGTGGGGGGCGTACAGATACGCAGTATTTT. This codes for CASSGGGGRTDTQYF.

This clonotype was recorded a few times. This chain uses TRBV20-1 with TRBJ2-5; D is ambiguous. Germline values: CDR1 DFQATT, CDR2 SNEGSKA (reference sequence). This CDR3 region has 13 residues. Trimming cost V 6 bases and J 4 bases, with 15 bases left between them. DNA for the CDR3: TGCAGTGCGAGCAGGCCTTCTCGAGAGACCCAGTACTTC. Translating gives CSASRPSRETQYF.

This clonotype was seen a few times. This sequence joins TRBV9 and TRBJ1-1, with a possible D match to TRBD1 (6 bases). Germline assignment: CDR1 SGDLS and CDR2 YYNGEE. The V gene lost 2 bases and the J gene lost 5 bases, with 19 bases spanning the gap. CDR3 length equals 16 residues. The chain's CDR3 is CASSVGHTDRGTEAFF. CDR3 sequence (DNA): TGTGCCAGCAGCGTGGGACATACGGATAGGGGGACTGAAGCTTTCTTT.

This clonotype has more than one count but fewer than ten. This chain links TRBV7-2 with TRBJ2-7; no clear D gene. V was pared by 3 bases and J by 4 bases, with 13 bases between. Germline V gene lookup returns CDR1 SGHTA and CDR2 FQGNSA. This CDR3 is built from 14 residues. CDR3 sequence: CASSLDRNLYEQYF. Written as DNA, the CDR3 is TGTGCCAGCAGCTTGGACCGGAATCTATACGAGCAGTACTTC.

The genes are TRBV5-1 and TRBJ1-4; the match to TRBD1 covers 7 bases. The CDR3 has 14 residues. V was pared by 4 bases and J by 5 bases, with 5 bases of the junction left unmatched. CDR1 and CDR2 (germline): SGHRS, YFSETQ. The CDR3 sequence is CASSRGQPNEKLFF. CDR3 coding DNA: TGCGCCAGCAGCCGGGGACAGCCAAATGAAAAACTGTTTTTT.

This clonotype was detected ten times or more. CDR3 nucleotide sequence: TGTGCCAGCAACCCTGGAAAAAGAGGCGGACTAGCGGGAGGGCCAATCTACGAGCAGTACTTC. Amino acid sequence: CASNPGKRGGLAGGPIYEQYF. The rearrangement uses TRBV6-4 and TRBJ2-7, with 15 positions matching TRBD2. The CDR3 is 21 residues long. Trimming took 7 bases from V and 3 from J; bases not matched to a gene: 22. Germline-derived CDR1 and CDR2 are MRHNA and SNTAGT.

This clonotype was observed a few times. The chain has TRBV12-3 or TRBV12-4 and TRBJ2-1; D gene ambiguous. The length of the CDR3 is 11 residues. V lost 3 bases and J 12 bases, leaving 9 bases between the germline ends. The CDR3 region is CASSFARVQFF. DNA for the CDR3: TGTGCCAGCAGTTTTGCCCGGGTGCAGTTCTTC.

A remark on this clonotype: The junction does not match germline at one end; this may be a read error. V is TRBV7-2 and J is TRBJ2-7; D is unresolved. Germline V lookup: CDR1 SGHTA, CDR2 FQGNSA. The CDR3 is made up of 15 amino acids. The CDR3: CARSLIGLVAYEQYF. In DNA form, the CDR3 reads TGTGCCAGGAGCTTAATCGGGCTAGTCGCCTATGAGCAGTACTTC.

The gene calls are TRBV7-2 and TRBJ2-1; D gene unclear. Germline-derived CDR1 and CDR2 are SGHTA and FQGNSA. Trimming pared 0 bases from V and 2 bases from J, leaving 11 bases between. The CDR3 runs 16 residues. The CDR3 protein is CASSLASPTTYNEQFF. DNA of the CDR3: TGTGCCAGCAGCTTAGCATCTCCAACCACCTACAATGAGCAGTTCTTC.

The chain couples TRBV12-3 or TRBV12-4 to TRBJ2-7; 10 positions agree with TRBD2. Trimming cost V 2 bases and J 3 bases; bases outside gene matches: 4. The length of the CDR3 is 15 residues. The chain's CDR3 is CASSLILAGNYEQYF. In DNA, the CDR3 is TGTGCCAGCAGTTTAATACTAGCGGGGAACTACGAGCAGTACTTC.

This clonotype was recorded many times. The rearrangement uses TRBV7-2 and TRBJ1-1; 7 bases match TRBD1. Germline lookup yields CDR1 SGHTA and CDR2 FQGNSA. V lost 1 base and J lost 10; bases outside the gene matches: 6. The length of the CDR3 is 13 residues. The CDR3 DNA follows: TGTGCCAGCAGCTTAGAACAGGGGCGCGGAGCTTTCTTT. Protein product: CASSLEQGRGAFF.

As to this clonotype: At one boundary the junction diverges from the germline segment, which might be a read error. The chain carries TRBV7-7 and TRBJ2-1; D could derive from TRBD1 or TRBD2 (6 bases each). The V gene's germline CDR1 is SSHAT and CDR2 FNYEAQ (reference sequence). The length of the CDR3 is 15 residues. CDR3 sequence: CASSPTGGQNNEQFF. As DNA, the CDR3 is TGTGCTAGCAGCCCAACTGGGGGGCAAAACAATGAGCAGTTCTTC.